This entry lists 11 T cell receptor beta chains sequenced from one sample in a study of cytomegalovirus exposure and HLA in healthy donors (TCRdb year 2017). Libraries came from the immunoSEQ multiplex PCR assay. For the multiplex PCR, a mixture combining 60 forward primers for TCR Vbeta segments and 13 reverse primers for TCR Jbeta segments was used. TCRdb's version of the immuneACCESS table is confined to in-frame rearrangements and falls short of the full clone set. An unresolved V gene accounts for under half of the shortfall where checked; the remainder is of unknown origin. This sample's table has entries for about 170,000 clones. About 1.2% of the sample belongs to the ten largest clones. The specimen was PBMCs. These receptors all come from a woman in her fifties or sixties in good health and CMV-seronegative.

The J gene is TRBJ2-2, the V gene TRBV2, with D uncertain. Trimming removed 6 bases at V and 2 bases at J, with 4 bases between. Germline V gene sequence: CDR1 SNHLY, CDR2 FYNNEI. The CDR3 extends over 12 amino acids. The CDR3 is CASSVNTGELFF. The CDR3 region has the DNA TGTGCCAGCAGCGTTAACACCGGGGAGCTGTTTTTT.

The V gene is TRBV18, the J gene TRBJ2-6, with D possibly TRBD1 on 6 matching bases. Trimming left V 6 bases short and J 3 bases short, with 9 bases between. The CDR3 has 14 residues. In germline, CDR1 is KGHSH, CDR2 LQKENI. The CDR3 bases are TGTGCCAGCTCGTCAGGGGTTGGGGCCAACGTCCTGACTTTC. Amino acids: CASSSGVGANVLTF.

CDR3 DNA sequence: TGTGCCATCAGTGAGACACGACTAGTCCCGTTCTTC. This sequence encodes CAISETRLVPFF. The V gene is TRBV10-3, the J gene TRBJ2-1; D might be TRBD2 (6 bases). The CDR3 is made up of 12 amino acids. Germline V lookup: CDR1 ENHRY, CDR2 SYGVKD. V was shortened by 2 bases and J by 15 bases, with 14 bases between the two germline ends.

The V call is TRBV18, the J call TRBJ1-5, with 12 bases that match TRBD1. This CDR3 is built from 15 residues. Germline loops: CDR1 KGHSH, CDR2 LQKENI. Trimming removed 6 bases from V and 3 bases from J; junction bases left unmatched: 3. The CDR3 is CASSQGQGANQPQHF. The CDR3 DNA reads TGTGCCAGCTCTCAGGGACAGGGGGCCAATCAGCCCCAGCATTTT.

J is TRBJ2-2 and V is TRBV7-4, with TRBD1 as a possible D gene (5 bases). The CDR3 sequence is 20 residues long. V was cut by 5 bases and J by 4 bases, with 29 bases left in between. CDR1 SGHVT and CDR2 SQSDAQ come from the germline V gene. DNA of the CDR3: TGTGCCAGCAGCCGAGGTGGCTGGGGTGACAGCAGGGCGGTCACCGGGGAGCTGTTTTTT. It is translated as CASSRGGWGDSRAVTGELFF.

The chain joins TRBV19 to TRBJ2-3; possible D gene TRBD2, 6 bases. The CDR3 is 14 residues long. CDR1 LNHDA and CDR2 SQIVND come from the germline V gene (reference sequence). The V end lost 3 bases, the J end lost 8 bases, and 15 bases lay between the germline ends. The CDR3 loop is CASSMVGGEVTQYF. The CDR3 bases are TGTGCCAGTAGTATGGTAGGCGGGGAAGTTACGCAGTATTTT.

The chain recombines TRBV10-3 with TRBJ2-7, with 8 bases that match TRBD2. The CDR3 loop spans 15 amino acids. Unmatched junction bases numbered 7, after V lost 2 bases and J lost 4 bases. Germline V lookup: CDR1 ENHRY, CDR2 SYGVKD. The CDR3 here is CAISEIKREYYEQYF. The DNA for the CDR3 is TGTGCCATCAGTGAGATCAAGCGGGAGTATTACGAGCAGTACTTC.

This chain uses TRBV10-1 with TRBJ2-1, with 8 nucleotides matching TRBD2. The CDR3 loop spans 16 amino acids. Germline V gives CDR1 WNHNN, CDR2 SYGVQD (reference sequence). Trimming took 4 bases from V and 3 from J; bases not matched to a gene: 8. CDR3 bases: TGCGCCAGCAGTGCTCTCAGGGCGGGAGGCTACAATGAGCAGTTCTTC. Translation gives CASSALRAGGYNEQFF.

The chain has TRBV18 and TRBJ2-7; 9 nucleotides line up with TRBD2. V gave up 6 bases and J gave up 6 bases; unmatched junction bases: 12. This CDR3 region has 15 residues. Germline V lookup: CDR1 KGHSH, CDR2 LQKENI. As DNA, the CDR3 is TGTGCCAGCTCGGGATTTAGCGGGAGTCTTGGCGAGCAGTACTTC. Translated, it gives CASSGFSGSLGEQYF.

The chain joins TRBV5-1 to TRBJ2-1; possibly TRBD2 for D (7 bases). Per the germline V gene, CDR1 is SGHRS and CDR2 is YFSETQ. This CDR3 contains 16 residues. V was clipped by 0 bases and J by 5 bases, with 15 bases between them. CDR3 in amino acids: CASSLGGGAYDNEQFF. In nucleotides, the CDR3 is TGCGCCAGCAGCTTGGGAGGGGGGGCGTATGACAATGAGCAGTTCTTC.

The genes are TRBV7-6 and TRBJ2-7; D gene unclear. CDR1 SGHVS and CDR2 FNYEAQ come from the germline V gene. V dropped 1 base and J dropped 2 bases, with 9 bases sitting between them. This CDR3 contains 14 residues. CDR3 DNA: TGTGCCAGCAGCTTAGTCGTCGGAGCCTACGAGCAGTACTTC. Translating gives CASSLVVGAYEQYF.